The table lists the clone carrying this TCR beta chain with many counts. The antigen is not known. The CDR3 totals 14 residues. V was clipped by 4 bases and J by 6 bases, with 16 bases between them. Germline CDR1 SGHRS, CDR2 YFSETQ. These data are taken from a study of CD8 T cells in ankylosing spondylitis. Broader study findings: Disease-linked clones reportedly concentrated significantly in matched ankylosing spondylitis synovial fluid.

Using its own MiXCR run on the 5' RACE reads, TCRdb lists one record per CDR3 protein. Of approximately 220,000 distinct CDR3 sequences detected, about 10% appear once; the ten largest clones hold approximately 20%. The sample consisted of blood, either unsorted or a sorted T cell fraction (not recorded which). The receptor was derived from a male donor with ankylosing spondylitis or in good health (not recorded which). This chain connects TRBV5-1 to TRBJ1-2, with D hard to call. The CDR3: CASSIRTENHGYTF. The CDR3 bases are TGCGCCAGCAGCATACGGACGGAAAACCATGGCTACACCTTC.